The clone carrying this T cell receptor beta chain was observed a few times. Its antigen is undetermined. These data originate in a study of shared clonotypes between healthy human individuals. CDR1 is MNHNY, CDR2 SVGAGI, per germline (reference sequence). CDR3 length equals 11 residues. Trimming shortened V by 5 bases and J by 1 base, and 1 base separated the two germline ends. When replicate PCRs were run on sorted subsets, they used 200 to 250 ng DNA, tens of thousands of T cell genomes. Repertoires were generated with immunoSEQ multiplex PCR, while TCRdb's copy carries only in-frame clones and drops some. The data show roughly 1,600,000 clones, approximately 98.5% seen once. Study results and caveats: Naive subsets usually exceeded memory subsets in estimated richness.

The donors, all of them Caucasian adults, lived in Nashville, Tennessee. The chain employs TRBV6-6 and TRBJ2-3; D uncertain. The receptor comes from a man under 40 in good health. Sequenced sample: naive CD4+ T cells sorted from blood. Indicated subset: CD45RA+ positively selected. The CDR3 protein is CASSRTDTQYF. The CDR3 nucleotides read TGTGCCAGCAGTCGCACAGATACGCAGTATTTT.